The rows below give T cell receptor beta chains drawn from one sample of a study of T cells in Graves' hyperthyroidism and ophthalmopathy. TCRdb reprocessed the multiplex PCR reads via MiXCR and lists one record per CDR3 protein. The table records under 800,000 distinct CDR3 sequences, about 15% of them present only once. Sequencing was done on a sample of blood. The receptors stem from a woman between 18 and 29 years old with Graves' hyperthyroidism. CDR3s include the opening cysteine and the closing phenylalanine or tryptophan. The D gene is left open where the match is weak. Size is stated for part of the rows, as once, few or many counts, or as a class when the clone is expanded.

d_call: .
j_call: TRBJ2-1
clone_size: many
v_call: TRBV30
cdr3_aa: CAWSVHDLTKFF
cdr3_nt: TGTGCCTGGAGTGTACATGACCTTACGAAGTTCTTC

d_call: .
j_call: TRBJ2-3
clone_size: many
v_call: TRBV13
cdr3_aa: CASSLRTGSGAADTQYF
cdr3_nt: TGTGCCAGCAGCTTAAGGACGGGATCGGGAGCCGCAGATACGCAGTATTTT

d_call: .
j_call: TRBJ2-5
clone_size: few
v_call: TRBV14
cdr3_aa: CASSQDLSTQETQYF
cdr3_nt: TGTGCCAGCAGCCAAGATCTTTCGACACAAGAGACCCAGTACTTC

d_call: .
j_call: TRBJ1-1
clone_size: many
v_call: TRBV6-1
cdr3_aa: CASSSAVLRGDTEAFF
cdr3_nt: TGTGCCAGCAGTTCCGCGGTTCTCAGGGGCGACACTGAAGCTTTCTTT

d_call: .
j_call: TRBJ1-5
clone_size: .
v_call: TRBV6-5
cdr3_aa: CASSYSRAQPQHF
cdr3_nt: TGTGCCAGCAGTTACTCGAGAGCGCAGCCCCAGCATTTT

d_call: TRBD2
j_call: TRBJ2-1
clone_size: .
v_call: TRBV7-3
cdr3_aa: CASSLPGPAGGYNEQFF
cdr3_nt: TGTGCCAGCAGCTTACCAGGGCCAGCGGGAGGCTACAATGAGCAGTTCTTC

d_call: TRBD1
j_call: TRBJ2-1
clone_size: many
v_call: TRBV12-3/TRBV12-4
cdr3_aa: CASSLGQGIYNEQFF
cdr3_nt: TGTGCCAGCAGTTTAGGACAGGGCATCTACAATGAGCAGTTCTTC

d_call: .
j_call: TRBJ2-2
clone_size: many
v_call: TRBV30
cdr3_aa: CAWTANTGELFF
cdr3_nt: TGTGCCTGGACAGCGAACACCGGGGAGCTGTTTTTT

d_call: .
j_call: TRBJ2-7
clone_size: once
v_call: TRBV4-1
cdr3_aa: CASSQEGVRPPAYEQYF
cdr3_nt: TGCGCCAGCAGCCAAGAAGGAGTACGGCCGCCCGCCTACGAGCAGTACTTC

d_call: .
j_call: TRBJ2-7
clone_size: many
v_call: TRBV28
cdr3_aa: CASSLNRWGPALYEQYF
cdr3_nt: TGTGCCAGCAGTTTAAATCGTTGGGGGCCTGCTTTATACGAGCAGTACTTC

d_call: .
j_call: TRBJ2-1
clone_size: many
v_call: TRBV30
cdr3_aa: CAWSASYLGDNNEQFF
cdr3_nt: TGTGCCTGGAGTGCCTCTTACTTGGGGGATAACAATGAGCAGTTCTTC

d_call: .
j_call: TRBJ1-1
clone_size: .
v_call: TRBV3-1
cdr3_aa: CASSQGTRIDTEAFF
cdr3_nt: TGTGCCAGCAGCCAAGGAACACGAATAGACACTGAAGCTTTCTTT

d_call: TRBD2
j_call: TRBJ2-1
clone_size: .
v_call: TRBV28
cdr3_aa: CASSPQGTSGRAGVDEQFF
cdr3_nt: TGTGCCAGCAGTCCTCAAGGGACTAGCGGGAGGGCCGGGGTAGACGAGCAGTTCTTC

d_call: TRBD2
j_call: TRBJ2-1
clone_size: few
v_call: TRBV7-9
cdr3_aa: CASSLGGRGSYNEQFF
cdr3_nt: TGTGCCAGCAGCTTAGGCGGGAGGGGGTCCTACAATGAGCAGTTCTTC

d_call: .
j_call: TRBJ1-4
clone_size: many
v_call: TRBV20-1
cdr3_aa: CSAPQATNEKLFF
cdr3_nt: TGCAGTGCGCCACAAGCAACTAATGAAAAACTGTTTTTT

d_call: .
j_call: TRBJ2-5
clone_size: .
v_call: TRBV20-1
cdr3_aa: CSARDRGMGKLAQYF
cdr3_nt: TGCAGTGCTAGAGATCGTGGGATGGGAAAGTTGGCCCAGTACTTC

d_call: .
j_call: TRBJ2-2
clone_size: many
v_call: TRBV29-1
cdr3_aa: CSASGYANTGELFF
cdr3_nt: TGCAGCGCCTCAGGGTACGCGAACACCGGGGAGCTGTTTTTT

d_call: .
j_call: TRBJ1-5
clone_size: .
v_call: TRBV5-1
cdr3_aa: CASSLLGQANQPQHF
cdr3_nt: TGCGCCAGCAGCTTGCTCGGGCAGGCGAATCAGCCCCAGCATTTT

d_call: .
j_call: TRBJ1-2
clone_size: few
v_call: TRBV6-4
cdr3_aa: CASSDSGAPHYGYTF
cdr3_nt: TGTGCCAGCAGTGACTCGGGGGCGCCGCACTATGGCTACACCTTC

d_call: .
j_call: TRBJ2-7
clone_size: few
v_call: TRBV19
cdr3_aa: CASANRGLSYEQYF
cdr3_nt: TGTGCCAGCGCGAACCGGGGGCTCTCCTACGAGCAGTACTTC

d_call: .
j_call: TRBJ1-2
clone_size: few
v_call: TRBV7-9
cdr3_aa: CASSLVPGDALPNYGYTF
cdr3_nt: TGTGCCAGCAGCTTAGTTCCAGGGGACGCTTTGCCTAACTATGGCTACACCTTC

d_call: .
j_call: TRBJ2-1
clone_size: few
v_call: TRBV11-3
cdr3_aa: CASSLMGRPRSYNEQFF
cdr3_nt: TGTGCCAGCAGTCTAATGGGCCGGCCGCGCTCCTACAATGAGCAGTTCTTC

d_call: .
j_call: TRBJ1-1
clone_size: many
v_call: TRBV2
cdr3_aa: CATTGGGRTEAFF
cdr3_nt: TGTGCCACCACGGGGGGGGGAAGGACTGAAGCTTTCTTT

d_call: TRBD2
j_call: TRBJ2-1
clone_size: few
v_call: TRBV11-2
cdr3_aa: CASSPLWTSGRAYNEQFF
cdr3_nt: TGTGCCAGCAGCCCCCTATGGACGAGCGGGAGGGCCTACAATGAGCAGTTCTTC

d_call: .
j_call: TRBJ2-1
clone_size: many
v_call: TRBV27
cdr3_aa: CASSSRLGANNEQFF
cdr3_nt: TGTGCCAGCAGTTCAAGACTAGGAGCCAACAATGAGCAGTTCTTC

d_call: .
j_call: TRBJ2-7
clone_size: many
v_call: TRBV6-2/TRBV6-3
cdr3_aa: CASSFPNYEQYF
cdr3_nt: TGTGCCAGCAGTTTCCCCAACTACGAGCAGTACTTC

d_call: TRBD1
j_call: TRBJ2-1
clone_size: few
v_call: TRBV12-5
cdr3_aa: CASGSTGIFHEPSYNEQFF
cdr3_nt: TGTGCTAGTGGCTCGACAGGGATTTTTCACGAGCCCTCCTACAATGAGCAGTTCTTC